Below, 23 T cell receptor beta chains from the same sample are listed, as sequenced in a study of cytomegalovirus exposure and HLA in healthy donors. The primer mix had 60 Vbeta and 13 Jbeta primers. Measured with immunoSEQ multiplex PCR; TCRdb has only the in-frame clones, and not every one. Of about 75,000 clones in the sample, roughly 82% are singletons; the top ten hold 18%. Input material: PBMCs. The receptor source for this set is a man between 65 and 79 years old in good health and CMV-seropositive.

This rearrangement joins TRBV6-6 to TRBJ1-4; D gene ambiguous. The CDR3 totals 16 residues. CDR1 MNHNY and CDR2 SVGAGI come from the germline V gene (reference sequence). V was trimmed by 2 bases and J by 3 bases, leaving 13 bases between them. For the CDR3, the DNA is TGTGCCAGCAGTTACGAGCGGGCTTGGTCTAATGAAAAACTGTTTTTT. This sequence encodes CASSYERAWSNEKLFF.

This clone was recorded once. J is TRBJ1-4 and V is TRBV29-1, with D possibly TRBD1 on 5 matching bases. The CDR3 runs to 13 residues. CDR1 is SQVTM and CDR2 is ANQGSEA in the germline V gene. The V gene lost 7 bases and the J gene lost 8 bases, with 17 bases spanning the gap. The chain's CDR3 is CSGQTQFGEKLFF. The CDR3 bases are TGCAGCGGACAGACACAATTTGGGGAAAAACTGTTTTTT.

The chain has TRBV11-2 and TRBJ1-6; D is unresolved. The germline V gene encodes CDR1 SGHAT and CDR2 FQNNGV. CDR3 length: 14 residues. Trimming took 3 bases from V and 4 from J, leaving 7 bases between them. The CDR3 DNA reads TGTGCCAGCAGCTTCCCCCTTTATAATTCACCCCTCCACTTT. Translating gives CASSFPLYNSPLHF. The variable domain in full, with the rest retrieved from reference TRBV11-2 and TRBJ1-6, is EAGVAQSPRYKIIEKRQSVAFWCNPISGHATLYWYQQILGQGPKLLIQFQNNGVVDDSQLPKDRFSAERLKGVDSTLKIQPAKLEDSAVYLCASSFPLYNSPLHFGNGTRLTVT.

In DNA, the CDR3 is TGCGCCAGCAGTCCTAGCGGCTTTTCCTACGAGCAGTACTTC. Residues: CASSPSGFSYEQYF. This chain uses TRBV5-1 with TRBJ2-5; 7 positions match TRBD2. The better agreement between TRBJ2-7 and the DNA end casts doubt on the J call. The CDR3 has 14 residues. CDR1 and CDR2 (germline): SGHRS, YFSETQ.

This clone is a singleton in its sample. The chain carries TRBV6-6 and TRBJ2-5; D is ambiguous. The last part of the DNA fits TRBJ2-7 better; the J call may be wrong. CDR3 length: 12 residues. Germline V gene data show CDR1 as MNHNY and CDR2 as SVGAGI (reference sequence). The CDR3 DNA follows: TGTGCCAGCAGCCCCAGGTGGTACGAGCAGTACTTC. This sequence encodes CASSPRWYEQYF.

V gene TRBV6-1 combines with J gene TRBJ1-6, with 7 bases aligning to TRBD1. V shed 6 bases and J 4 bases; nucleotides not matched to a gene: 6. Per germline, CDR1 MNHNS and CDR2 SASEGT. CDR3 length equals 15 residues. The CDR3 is CASRPGTAYNSPLHF. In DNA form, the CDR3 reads TGTGCCAGCAGGCCTGGGACAGCTTATAATTCACCCCTCCACTTT.

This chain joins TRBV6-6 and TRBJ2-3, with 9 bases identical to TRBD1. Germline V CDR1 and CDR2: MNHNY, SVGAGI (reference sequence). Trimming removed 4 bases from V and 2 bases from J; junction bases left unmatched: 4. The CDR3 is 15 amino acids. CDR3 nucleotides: TGTGCCAGCAGTTCCGGGACAGGGATCACAGATACGCAGTATTTT. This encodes CASSSGTGITDTQYF.

The CDR3 loop reads CASSSKETQYF. In DNA, the CDR3 is TGTGCCAGCAGCTCCAAAGAGACCCAGTACTTC. The chain links TRBV7-2 to TRBJ2-5; D is uncertain. This CDR3 is 11 amino acids long. CDR1 is SGHTA, CDR2 FQGNSA, per germline. Trimming left V 4 bases short and J 3 bases short, with 3 bases between. Drawing the rest from reference TRBV7-2 and TRBJ2-5, the complete variable domain is GAGVSQSPSNKVTEKGKDVELRCDPISGHTALYWYRQSLGQGLEFLIYFQGNSAPDKSGLPSDRFSAERTGGSVSTLTIQRTQQEDSAVYLCASSSKETQYFGPGTRLLVL.

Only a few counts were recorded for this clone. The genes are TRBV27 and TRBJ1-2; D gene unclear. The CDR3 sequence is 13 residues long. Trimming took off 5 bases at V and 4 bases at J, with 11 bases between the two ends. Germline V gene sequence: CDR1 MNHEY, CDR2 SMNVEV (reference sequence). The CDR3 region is CASSPRSTYGYTF. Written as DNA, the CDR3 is TGTGCCAGCAGTCCTCGTTCTACCTATGGCTACACCTTC.

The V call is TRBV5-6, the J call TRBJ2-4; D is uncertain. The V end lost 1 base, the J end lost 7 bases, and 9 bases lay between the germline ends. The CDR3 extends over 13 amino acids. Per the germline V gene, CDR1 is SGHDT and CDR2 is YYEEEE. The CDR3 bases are TGTGCCAGCAGCTTGCCGAACGGGAACATTCAGTACTTC. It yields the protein CASSLPNGNIQYF.

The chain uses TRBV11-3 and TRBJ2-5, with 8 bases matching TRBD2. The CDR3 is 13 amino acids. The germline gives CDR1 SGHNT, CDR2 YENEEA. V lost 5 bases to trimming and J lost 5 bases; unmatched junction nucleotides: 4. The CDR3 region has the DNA TGTGCCAGCAGCGACCGGGAGGGCGAGACCCAGTACTTC. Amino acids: CASSDREGETQYF.

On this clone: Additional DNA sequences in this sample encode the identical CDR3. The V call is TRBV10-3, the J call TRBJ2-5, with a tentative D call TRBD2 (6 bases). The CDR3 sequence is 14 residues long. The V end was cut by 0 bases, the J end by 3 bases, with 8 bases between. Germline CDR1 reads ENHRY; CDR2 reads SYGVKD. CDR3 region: CAISESTGEETQYF. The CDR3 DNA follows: TGTGCCATCAGTGAGTCGACGGGAGAAGAGACCCAGTACTTC.

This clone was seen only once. CDR3 DNA: TGTGCCAGCAGCTTAGCGGTGAGCTCCTACAATGAGCAGTTCTTC. It translates to CASSLAVSSYNEQFF. The gene calls are TRBV7-2 and TRBJ2-1; D ambiguous. Trimming took off 0 bases at V and 0 bases at J, with 6 bases between the two ends. Germline-derived CDR1 and CDR2 are SGHTA and FQGNSA. The CDR3 covers 15 residues.

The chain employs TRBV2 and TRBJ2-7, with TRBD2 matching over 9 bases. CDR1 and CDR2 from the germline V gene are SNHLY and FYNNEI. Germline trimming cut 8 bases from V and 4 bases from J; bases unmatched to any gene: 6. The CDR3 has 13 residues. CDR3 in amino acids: CASARTSDYEQYF. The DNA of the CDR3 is TGTGCCAGCGCCCGGACTAGCGATTACGAGCAGTACTTC.

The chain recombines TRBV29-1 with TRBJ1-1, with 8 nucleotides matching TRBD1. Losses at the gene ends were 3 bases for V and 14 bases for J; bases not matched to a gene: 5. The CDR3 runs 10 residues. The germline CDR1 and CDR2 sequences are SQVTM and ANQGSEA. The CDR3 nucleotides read TGCAGCGTTGATCAGACAGGGGAATTCTTT. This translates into CSVDQTGEFF.

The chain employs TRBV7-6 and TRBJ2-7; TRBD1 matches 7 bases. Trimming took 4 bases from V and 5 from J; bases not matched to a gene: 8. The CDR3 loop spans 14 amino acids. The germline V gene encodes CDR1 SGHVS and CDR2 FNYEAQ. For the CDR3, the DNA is TGTGCCAGCAGCTCCCTGACAGGGAACCACGAGCAGTACTTC. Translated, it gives CASSSLTGNHEQYF.

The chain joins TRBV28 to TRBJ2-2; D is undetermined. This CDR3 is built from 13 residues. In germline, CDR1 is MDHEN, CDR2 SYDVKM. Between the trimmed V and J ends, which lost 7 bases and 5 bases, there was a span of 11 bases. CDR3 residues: CASTRIGTGELFF. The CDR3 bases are TGTGCCAGCACCCGAATCGGGACCGGGGAGCTGTTTTTT.

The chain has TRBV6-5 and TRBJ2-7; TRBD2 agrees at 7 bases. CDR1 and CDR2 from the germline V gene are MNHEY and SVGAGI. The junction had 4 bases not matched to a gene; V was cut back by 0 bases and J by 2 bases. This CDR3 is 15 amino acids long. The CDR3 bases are TGTGCCAGCAGTTACTCGGCGGGAGACACCTACGAGCAGTACTTC. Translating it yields CASSYSAGDTYEQYF.

CDR3 in DNA: TGTGCCAGCAGCCTTACTAGCGGTAGCGCGACCCAGTACTTC. Translated: CASSLTSGSATQYF. This chain connects TRBV11-3 to TRBJ2-5, with 8 bases matching TRBD2. There are 14 residues in the CDR3. The germline V gene encodes CDR1 SGHNT and CDR2 YENEEA. Germline trimming cut 5 bases from V and 7 bases from J; bases unmatched to any gene: 9.

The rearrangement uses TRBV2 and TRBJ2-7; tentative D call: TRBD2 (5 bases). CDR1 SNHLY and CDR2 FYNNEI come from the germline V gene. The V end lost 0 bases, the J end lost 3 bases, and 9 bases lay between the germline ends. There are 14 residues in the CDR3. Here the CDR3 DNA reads TGTGCCAGCAGTGAAGCGGGAGAGATCTACGAGCAGTACTTC. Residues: CASSEAGEIYEQYF.

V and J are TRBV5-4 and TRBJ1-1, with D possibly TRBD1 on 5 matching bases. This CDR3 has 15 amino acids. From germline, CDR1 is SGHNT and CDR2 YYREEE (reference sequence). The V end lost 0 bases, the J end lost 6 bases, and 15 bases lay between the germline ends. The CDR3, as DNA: TGTGCCAGCAGCTTGGGGGGCAGGGCGGACGCTGAAGCTTTCTTT. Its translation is CASSLGGRADAEAFF.

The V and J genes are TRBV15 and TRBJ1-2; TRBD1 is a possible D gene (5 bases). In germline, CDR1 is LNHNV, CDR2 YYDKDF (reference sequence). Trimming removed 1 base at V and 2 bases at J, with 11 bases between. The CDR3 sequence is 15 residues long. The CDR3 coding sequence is TGTGCCACCAGCAGAGCAGGGATTTACAACTATGGCTACACCTTC. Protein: CATSRAGIYNYGYTF.

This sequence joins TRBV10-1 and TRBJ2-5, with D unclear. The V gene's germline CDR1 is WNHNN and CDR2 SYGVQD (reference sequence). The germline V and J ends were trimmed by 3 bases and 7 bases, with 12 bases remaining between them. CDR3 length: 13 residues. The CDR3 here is CASSEYIDRTQYF. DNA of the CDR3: TGCGCCAGCAGTGAATACATTGATCGGACCCAGTACTTC.